The 17 T cell receptor beta chains below come from one sample, sequenced in a study of blood T cell repertoires in COVID-19. Sequencing was performed with immunoSEQ multiplex PCR; in TCRdb, only in-frame clones are kept and a portion is missing. The table shows over 200,000 clones, with around 80% occurring only once. Sequencing input: peripheral blood. These receptors all come from a woman in her thirties or forties with acute or convalescent COVID-19.

V and J are TRBV4-1 and TRBJ2-5; TRBD1 matches 8 bases. V gave up 3 bases and J gave up 5 bases; unmatched junction bases: 5. The CDR3 is 14 amino acids. In germline, CDR1 is MGHRA, CDR2 YSYEKL. CDR3 protein: CASSQGQERETQYF. The CDR3, as DNA: TGCGCCAGCAGCCAGGGACAGGAGCGGGAGACCCAGTACTTC.

V gene TRBV2 combines with J gene TRBJ1-6; D is perhaps TRBD1 (6 bases). V lost 4 bases and J 6 bases, leaving 10 bases between the germline ends. The CDR3 spans 14 residues. The V gene's germline CDR1 is SNHLY and CDR2 FYNNEI. The CDR3 here is CASSVGTSNSPLHF. Here the CDR3 DNA reads TGTGCCAGCAGTGTTGGGACATCTAATTCACCCCTCCACTTT.

The V call is TRBV7-7, the J call TRBJ2-3; 9 bases line up with TRBD2. Germline V lookup: CDR1 SSHAT, CDR2 FNYEAQ (reference sequence). The CDR3 sequence is 15 residues long. The V gene end was trimmed by 5 bases and the J gene end by 11 bases; junction bases not matched to a gene: 14. This CDR3 reads CASSPVAGATGRQYF. The CDR3 DNA reads as TGTGCCAGCAGCCCCGTAGCGGGAGCCACGGGTAGGCAGTATTTT.

The chain uses TRBV20-1 and TRBJ1-1; no clear D. The germline gives CDR1 DFQATT, CDR2 SNEGSKA (reference sequence). The CDR3 is 11 amino acids. The V and J ends lost 8 bases and 8 bases respectively, with 15 bases between them. In nucleotides, the CDR3 is TGCAGTCCAGGCCCCCAAGTCGAAGCTTTCTTT. This translates into CSPGPQVEAFF.

This clone was seen a single time. The chain couples TRBV7-8 to TRBJ1-6; 11 bases fit TRBD1. V shed 5 bases and J 1 base; nucleotides not matched to a gene: 16. Looked up from germline, CDR1 is SGHVS and CDR2 is FQNEAQ. The CDR3 is made up of 21 amino acids. The CDR3 protein is CASSRSGGTGGIRSYNSPLHF. The CDR3 DNA sequence: TGTGCCAGCAGCCGCTCGGGCGGGACAGGGGGGATTCGTTCCTATAATTCACCCCTCCACTTT.

The table lists this clone with a few counts. The chain recombines TRBV27 with TRBJ2-7; D unresolved. Trimming took 0 bases from V and 6 from J, leaving 12 bases between them. Germline V gene lookup returns CDR1 MNHEY and CDR2 SMNVEV (reference sequence). The CDR3 is 14 residues long. CDR3 sequence (DNA): TGTGCCAGCAGTTTATCGGGTTTAGCTAGCGAGCAGTACTTC. This encodes CASSLSGLASEQYF.

The chain is built from TRBV11-2 and TRBJ1-3; D is unresolved. Deletions cut 1 base from V and 0 bases from J, with 4 bases between. Looked up from germline, CDR1 is SGHAT and CDR2 is FQNNGV. This CDR3 is 14 amino acids long. CDR3 sequence reads: CASSLGSSGNTIYF. The CDR3 DNA sequence: TGTGCCAGCAGCTTAGGGAGCTCTGGAAACACCATATATTTT. The full variable domain, in which reference TRBV11-2 and TRBJ1-3 provide the parts outside the CDR3, is EAGVAQSPRYKIIEKRQSVAFWCNPISGHATLYWYQQILGQGPKLLIQFQNNGVVDDSQLPKDRFSAERLKGVDSTLKIQPAKLEDSAVYLCASSLGSSGNTIYFGEGSWLTVV.

The chain recombines TRBV25-1 with TRBJ2-7; possible D gene TRBD1, 6 bases. The CDR3 runs to 17 residues. Germline loops: CDR1 MGHDK, CDR2 SYGVNS. V lost 2 bases to trimming and J lost 3 bases, with 20 bases between them. The CDR3 sequence is CASSEKWSGASRYEQYF. The CDR3 coding sequence is TGTGCCAGCAGTGAAAAATGGTCAGGGGCCAGTCGCTACGAGCAGTACTTC.

V usage is TRBV25-1 and J usage is TRBJ1-1; 8 bases are shared with TRBD1. V shed 5 bases, J shed 0 bases, and the junction held 5 bases outside the gene matches. The CDR3 runs 15 residues. Germline CDR1 is MGHDK and CDR2 is SYGVNS. The CDR3 DNA follows: TGTGCCAGCAGTCCCACGACAGGGGTGAACACTGAAGCTTTCTTT. It yields the protein CASSPTTGVNTEAFF.

The rearrangement joins TRBV3-1 (or the pseudogene TRBV3-2) to TRBJ2-6; D gene uncertain. V was cut by 0 bases and J by 0 bases, with 9 bases left in between. The CDR3 runs 17 residues. Germline-derived CDR1 and CDR2 are LGHDT and YNNKEL (reference sequence). The DNA for the CDR3 is TGTGCCAGCAGCCAAGAAACGGGTAGCTCTGGGGCCAACGTCCTGACTTTC. This gives the protein CASSQETGSSGANVLTF.

The genes are TRBV4-1 and TRBJ1-5; possible D gene TRBD1, 6 bases. The V end was cut by 4 bases, the J end by 2 bases, with 15 bases between. This CDR3 is 16 amino acids long. CDR1 is MGHRA, CDR2 YSYEKL, per germline. The CDR3 nucleotides are TGCGCCAGCAGCCCACGGGGAGGGGGAGGCAATCAGCCCCAGCATTTT. Its protein is CASSPRGGGGNQPQHF.

This sequence joins TRBV7-9 and TRBJ2-7; tentatively, D is TRBD1 (6 bases). The CDR3 covers 15 residues. Between the trimmed V and J ends, which lost 0 bases and 4 bases, there was a span of 13 bases. Germline lookup yields CDR1 SEHNR and CDR2 FQNEAQ (reference sequence). CDR3 residues: CASSLAQGIRYEQYF. DNA of the CDR3: TGTGCCAGCAGCTTAGCCCAGGGGATTAGATACGAGCAGTACTTC.

The rearrangement uses TRBV11-2 and TRBJ1-2, with 7 positions matching TRBD1. The CDR3 runs 15 residues. CDR1 SGHAT and CDR2 FQNNGV come from the germline V gene. V shed 5 bases, J shed 6 bases, and the junction held 12 bases outside the gene matches. As DNA, the CDR3 is TGTGCCAGCAGCCCGCGCCCCCGACAGGGCAATGGCTACACCTTC. Translation gives CASSPRPRQGNGYTF.

This chain joins TRBV21-1 and TRBJ2-2; the D call of TRBD1 is as the table states it, not checked on the DNA. TRBV21-1 is classified as a pseudogene. The CDR3 contains 21 residues. CDR3 bases: TGTGCCAGCAGCAAAGCGCGCGCGCGGACCCGGGACAGGGGATTGGCCGGGGAGCTGTTTTTT. This gives the protein CASSKARARTRDRGLAGELFF.

The J gene is TRBJ1-2, the V gene TRBV25-1; 11 bases are a match to TRBD1. The ends lost 4 bases at V and 6 bases at J; junction bases unmatched: 1. CDR1 and CDR2 from the germline V gene are MGHDK and SYGVNS. This CDR3 region has 13 residues. CDR3 loop: CASSGTGGDGYTF. The CDR3 DNA reads as TGTGCCAGCAGTGGGACAGGGGGCGATGGCTACACCTTC.

The chain is built from TRBV7-2 and TRBJ2-3; 7 bases fit TRBD2. V was clipped by 4 bases and J by 4 bases; unmatched bases: 8. Germline CDR1 reads SGHTA; CDR2 reads FQGNSA. The CDR3 covers 15 residues. The CDR3 nucleotides read TGTGCCAGCAGCTCCTTAGCGGGCGCCCCAGATACGCAGTATTTT. Translating gives CASSSLAGAPDTQYF.

V is TRBV19 and J is TRBJ1-5; no clear D gene. The CDR3 contains 15 residues. Looked up from germline, CDR1 is LNHDA and CDR2 is SQIVND (reference sequence). V shed 0 bases and J shed 7 bases, with 13 bases lying between them. The CDR3 DNA follows: TGTGCCAGTAGTATAGACGGCCTTGGCGGGCAGCCCCAGCATTTT. Residues: CASSIDGLGGQPQHF.